These 27 T cell receptor beta chains were all obtained from the same sample, sequenced in a study of technical replicates of blood from several donors. Sequencing used immunoSEQ multiplex PCR; TCRdb keeps in-frame clones, though not all of them. The profile shows around 97,000 clones, less than 95% of them singletons. The specimen was T cells isolated from PBMCs. These receptors were taken from a human donor in good health.

The chain combines TRBV19 with TRBJ2-3; 10 nucleotides agree with TRBD2. Germline values: CDR1 LNHDA, CDR2 SQIVND (reference sequence). The CDR3 covers 15 residues. With V trimmed by 3 bases and J by 4 bases, 4 bases remained unmatched. CDR3 sequence reads: CASSILAGAPDTQYF. For the CDR3, the DNA is TGTGCCAGTAGTATTCTAGCGGGGGCCCCAGATACGCAGTATTTT.

This clone showed up just once. V is TRBV7-2 and J is TRBJ2-7; 7 bases are shared with TRBD2. CDR1 is SGHTA, CDR2 FQGNSA, per germline. This CDR3 has 14 amino acids. The J segment lost 0 bases and the V segment lost 3 bases, leaving 2 bases of the junction unmatched. Here the CDR3 DNA reads TGTGCCAGCAGCTTTGGCGGGAGCTCCTACGAGCAGTACTTC. Translation gives CASSFGGSSYEQYF.

This chain connects TRBV30 to TRBJ1-2, with 7 bases aligning to TRBD1. The CDR3 totals 17 residues. The germline V gene encodes CDR1 GTSNPN and CDR2 SVGIG (reference sequence). V was clipped by 3 bases and J by 4 bases; unmatched bases: 17. In nucleotides, the CDR3 is TGTGCCTGGAGGAAGGGACAGATAAACCAACTTGGCTATGGCTACACCTTC. It encodes CAWRKGQINQLGYGYTF.

This chain links TRBV28 with TRBJ2-7; 11 nucleotides match TRBD2. V lost 6 bases, J lost 5 bases, and 9 bases stayed unmatched. The CDR3 has 15 amino acids. Germline V gives CDR1 MDHEN, CDR2 SYDVKM. CDR3 bases: TGTGCCAGCAGCCCCCTGACTAGCGGGAACCACGAGCAGTACTTC. It yields the protein CASSPLTSGNHEQYF.

This chain's CDR3 is CASSENRGNTIYF. CDR3 in DNA: TGTGCCAGCAGTGAAAACAGGGGAAACACCATATATTTT. The chain is built from TRBV6-5 and TRBJ1-3; tentative D call: TRBD1 (5 bases). The V end lost 5 bases, the J end lost 4 bases, and 9 bases lay between the germline ends. CDR1 is MNHEY and CDR2 is SVGAGI in the germline V gene. This CDR3 comprises 13 residues.

The J gene is TRBJ2-1, the V gene TRBV19; maybe TRBD2 (5 bases). Deletions cut 8 bases from V and 0 bases from J, with 11 bases between. Germline CDR1 is LNHDA and CDR2 is SQIVND (reference sequence). The CDR3 covers 14 residues. CDR3 in amino acids: CASRPGTSYNEQFF. CDR3 nucleotide sequence: TGTGCCAGTCGTCCGGGAACCTCCTACAATGAGCAGTTCTTC.

J is TRBJ2-2 and V is TRBV4-1, with TRBD2 as a possible D gene (5 bases). This CDR3 has 15 residues. The V end lost 2 bases, the J end lost 5 bases, and 12 bases lay between the germline ends. Germline V CDR1 and CDR2: MGHRA, YSYEKL. CDR3 sequence reads: CASSQPLTSTGELFF. In nucleotides, the CDR3 is TGCGCCAGCAGCCAACCCCTTACTAGTACCGGGGAGCTGTTTTTT.

The chain uses TRBV27 and TRBJ2-1; the match to TRBD2 covers 9 bases. Trimming removed 2 bases from V and 6 bases from J; junction bases left unmatched: 2. The germline gives CDR1 MNHEY, CDR2 SMNVEV (reference sequence). The CDR3 consists of 14 residues. CDR3 coding DNA: TGTGCCAGCAGTTTAGGGACTAGCATCAATGAGCAGTTCTTC. Translating it yields CASSLGTSINEQFF.

This chain links TRBV11-3 with TRBJ1-1; D uncertain. Germline values: CDR1 SGHNT, CDR2 YENEEA. V lost 2 bases and J lost 10, with 14 bases in between. There are 13 residues in the CDR3. The CDR3 sequence: CASSLTGPGVAFF. CDR3 DNA sequence: TGTGCCAGCAGCTTAACCGGGCCCGGGGTAGCTTTCTTT.

The V call is TRBV11-1, the J call TRBJ2-4, with a possible D match to TRBD1 (6 bases). Germline loops: CDR1 SGHAT, CDR2 FQDESV (reference sequence). The CDR3 spans 19 residues. Trimming removed 3 bases at V and 0 bases at J, with 21 bases between. This CDR3 reads CASSFRGRTGSSAKNIQYF. The DNA for the CDR3 is TGTGCCAGCAGCTTTAGGGGTCGTACAGGGTCTTCAGCCAAAAACATTCAGTACTTC.

The chain has TRBV19 and TRBJ1-2; D is uncertain. Trimming took 0 bases from V and 2 from J, leaving 10 bases between them. The CDR3 runs to 15 residues. The V gene's germline CDR1 is LNHDA and CDR2 SQIVND (reference sequence). CDR3 in DNA: TGTGCCAGTAGTATAGATAGCGCCACCAACTATGGCTACACCTTC. Translated: CASSIDSATNYGYTF.

This chain links TRBV9 with TRBJ1-2, with D possibly being TRBD1 (6 bases). The CDR3 runs 15 residues. CDR1 SGDLS and CDR2 YYNGEE come from the germline V gene. V was pared by 0 bases and J by 5 bases, with 14 bases between. The CDR3 DNA reads TGTGCCAGCAGCGTAGATGAGGGCAGGGGATATGGCTACACCTTC. Protein sequence: CASSVDEGRGYGYTF.

This clone was detected once. V is TRBV9 and J is TRBJ1-1, with D unclear. The CDR3 sequence is 13 residues long. Looked up from germline, CDR1 is SGDLS and CDR2 is YYNGEE. V shed 3 bases and J shed 6 bases, with 12 bases lying between them. CDR3 sequence (DNA): TGTGCCAGCAGCGGGACTGAGGGAGCTGAAGCTTTCTTT. Its protein product is CASSGTEGAEAFF.

V gene TRBV5-1 combines with J gene TRBJ2-2; TRBD1 matches 8 bases. The V and J ends lost 4 bases and 3 bases, in that order; junction bases with no gene match: 5. The CDR3 is 15 residues long. CDR1 is SGHRS, CDR2 YFSETQ, per germline. The DNA for the CDR3 is TGCGCCAGCAGCCTGTCGGACAGGGACACCGGGGAGCTGTTTTTT. Protein: CASSLSDRDTGELFF.

The genes are TRBV9 and TRBJ2-1; no definite D call. The CDR3 is 13 amino acids. In germline, CDR1 is SGDLS, CDR2 YYNGEE. Trimming shortened V by 3 bases and J by 0 bases, and 4 bases separated the two germline ends. The CDR3 reads CASSASSYNEQFF. In DNA form, the CDR3 reads TGTGCCAGCAGCGCTAGCTCCTACAATGAGCAGTTCTTC.

This chain joins TRBV19 and TRBJ2-5; a weak D match, TRBD2 (5 bases). The CDR3 length is 14 residues. Trimming removed 3 bases from V and 9 bases from J, with 17 bases in between. Germline V CDR1 and CDR2: LNHDA, SQIVND (reference sequence). DNA of the CDR3: TGTGCCAGTAGTATGGTCGGGATCTCACAAGCCCAGTACTTC. It translates to CASSMVGISQAQYF.

The chain employs TRBV9 and TRBJ2-1; maybe TRBD2 (6 bases). The CDR3 has 16 amino acids. The germline V gene encodes CDR1 SGDLS and CDR2 YYNGEE. The V and J ends lost 3 bases and 0 bases respectively, with 13 bases between them. The CDR3, as DNA: TGTGCCAGCAGCGAGAGGGACTTCACCTCCTACAATGAGCAGTTCTTC. It specifies CASSERDFTSYNEQFF.

The rearrangement links TRBV29-1 to TRBJ2-7; 8 positions agree with TRBD2. The CDR3 is made up of 13 amino acids. Germline V gene sequence: CDR1 SQVTM, CDR2 ANQGSEA. The ends lost 5 bases at V and 6 bases at J; junction bases unmatched: 9. The chain's CDR3 is CSVITGGFGEQYF. The CDR3 coding sequence is TGCAGCGTTATAACGGGGGGGTTTGGCGAGCAGTACTTC.

V gene TRBV18 combines with J gene TRBJ2-7; perhaps TRBD1 as D (5 bases). CDR3 length equals 16 residues. CDR1 is KGHSH, CDR2 LQKENI, per germline. V was trimmed by 0 bases and J by 5 bases, leaving 17 bases between them. The CDR3 protein is CASSPPWGSTVHEQYF. The DNA for the CDR3 is TGTGCCAGCTCACCACCGTGGGGCTCAACCGTTCACGAGCAGTACTTC.

The V gene is TRBV7-2, the J gene TRBJ2-7, with TRBD2 identical over 8 bases. This CDR3 contains 15 residues. V lost 5 bases to trimming and J lost 6 bases; unmatched junction nucleotides: 12. Germline V CDR1 and CDR2: SGHTA, FQGNSA. CDR3 DNA sequence: TGTGCCAGCAGCCCAAGGGGTAGCGGGATCGGCGAGCAGTACTTC. This codes for CASSPRGSGIGEQYF.

The chain carries TRBV5-1 and TRBJ2-3; 7 nucleotides match TRBD1. The CDR3 has 16 residues. Germline loops: CDR1 SGHRS, CDR2 YFSETQ. Losses at the gene ends were 4 bases for V and 2 bases for J; bases not matched to a gene: 10. This chain's CDR3 is CASSEKDRSSTDTQYF. The CDR3 DNA follows: TGCGCCAGCAGCGAGAAGGACAGGTCATCCACAGATACGCAGTATTTT.

The gene calls are TRBV7-2 and TRBJ1-2; maybe TRBD1 (5 bases). Germline CDR1 reads SGHTA; CDR2 reads FQGNSA. The CDR3 spans 14 residues. V was clipped by 2 bases and J by 6 bases, with 13 bases between them. CDR3 coding DNA: TGTGCCAGCAGCTTAACTGTCCAGGGCCATGGCTACACCTTC. Translating it yields CASSLTVQGHGYTF. The whole variable domain, remainder taken from reference TRBV7-2 and TRBJ1-2, is GAGVSQSPSNKVTEKGKDVELRCDPISGHTALYWYRQSLGQGLEFLIYFQGNSAPDKSGLPSDRFSAERTGGSVSTLTIQRTQQEDSAVYLCASSLTVQGHGYTFGSGTRLTVV.

On this clone itself: The DNA is omitted, as the CDR3 cannot be located on it reliably, and the CDR3 follows TCRdb's listing. The CDR3 here is CASTSGQGWVTEAFF. This chain uses TRBV6-1 with TRBJ1-1; TRBD1, the D gene given by the table, was not confirmed from the DNA. The germline V gene encodes CDR1 MNHNS and CDR2 SASEGT. 15 amino acids form the CDR3, both terminal residues included.

In this sample, this clone turned up once. The chain joins TRBV11-2 to TRBJ2-3; the match to TRBD1 covers 7 bases. V lost 6 bases to trimming and J lost 1 base; unmatched junction nucleotides: 7. The germline CDR1 and CDR2 sequences are SGHAT and FQNNGV. The CDR3 sequence is 15 residues long. CDR3 region: CASSRAGQGTDTQYF. Written as DNA, the CDR3 is TGTGCCAGCAGTAGAGCTGGACAGGGCACAGATACGCAGTATTTT.

This rearrangement joins TRBV5-8 to TRBJ1-1; D perhaps matches TRBD1 (5 bases). V was cut by 2 bases and J by 4 bases, with 18 bases left in between. Germline assignment: CDR1 SGHTS and CDR2 YDEGEE. CDR3 length: 16 residues. The chain's CDR3 is CASSLPPPGDGTEAFF. CDR3 coding DNA: TGTGCCAGCAGCTTACCCCCTCCGGGGGACGGCACTGAAGCTTTCTTT.

The chain uses TRBV5-5 and TRBJ1-5; D is ambiguous. Trimming removed 1 base from V and 0 bases from J, with 8 bases in between. CDR3 length: 15 residues. Per germline, CDR1 SGHKS and CDR2 YYEKEE (reference sequence). CDR3 in DNA: TGTGCCAGCAGCTTGAGCCTTAATAGCAATCAGCCCCAGCATTTT. This gives the protein CASSLSLNSNQPQHF.

This chain joins TRBV5-5 and TRBJ1-2; 9 bases map to TRBD1. The CDR3 sequence is 13 residues long. The V segment lost 6 bases and the J segment 7 bases; nucleotides outside the gene matches: 7. The germline V gene has CDR1 SGHKS and CDR2 YYEKEE (reference sequence). The CDR3 DNA sequence: TGTGCCAGCACCCGACAGGGGGGGAGTGGCTACACCTTC. Translation: CASTRQGGSGYTF. Variable domain in full (rest from reference TRBV5-5 and TRBJ1-2): DAGVTQSPTHLIKTRGQQVTLRCSPISGHKSVSWYQQVLGQGPQFIFQYYEKEERGRGNFPDRFSARQFPNYSSELNVNALLLGDSALYLCASTRQGGSGYTFGSGTRLTVV.